This is a list of T cell receptor beta chains from one sample in a study of cytomegalovirus exposure and HLA in healthy donors. The data were produced by immunoSEQ multiplex PCR, yet TCRdb's version contains in-frame clones alone and is incomplete. This sample yields fewer than 250,000 clones, of which around 76% are seen a single time; roughly 6% belongs to the top ten. The specimen was PBMCs. Receptors originate from a man in his forties in good health and CMV-seropositive. Each CDR3 is given with its conserved first and last residue. The D gene is left open where the match is weak. Where a row states a size, it is once, few, many or the class of an expanded clone; other rows omit it.

CDR3: CASGLGGHGTDTQYF
DNA: TGTGCTAGTGGTTTGGGAGGACATGGCACAGATACGCAGTATTTT
D: NA
V: TRBV12-5
J: TRBJ2-3
size: NA

CDR3: CASSTSGRNTDTQYF
DNA: TGTGCCAGCAGTACTAGCGGGAGGAACACAGATACGCAGTATTTT
D: TRBD2
V: TRBV6-4
J: TRBJ2-3
size: NA

CDR3: CASSYSGLAPSYEQYF
DNA: TGTGCCAGCAGTTACTCTGGACTAGCGCCCTCCTACGAGCAGTACTTC
D: TRBD2
V: TRBV6-5
J: TRBJ2-7
size: NA

CDR3: CASSISLTSGRRNEQFF
DNA: TGTGCCAGTAGTATATCCCTTACTAGCGGGAGGAGAAATGAGCAGTTCTTC
D: TRBD2
V: TRBV19
J: TRBJ2-1
size: NA

CDR3: CASSAGLAGQNEQFF
DNA: TGTGCCAGCAGCGCGGGACTAGCGGGGCAAAATGAGCAGTTCTTC
D: TRBD2
V: TRBV7-9
J: TRBJ2-1
size: NA

CDR3: CASSSGGFSGNTIYF
DNA: TGCGCCAGCAGCTCCGGAGGCTTCTCTGGAAACACCATATATTTT
D: NA
V: TRBV5-1
J: TRBJ1-3
size: NA

CDR3: CASSKDRNNGYTF
DNA: TGCGCCAGCAGCAAGGACAGGAACAATGGCTACACCTTC
D: TRBD1
V: TRBV5-1
J: TRBJ1-2
size: few

CDR3: CASSPQREGRREQYF
DNA: TGCGCCAGCAGCCCCCAGCGGGAGGGCCGTCGGGAGCAGTACTTC
D: TRBD2
V: TRBV5-1
J: TRBJ2-7
size: NA

CDR3: CASRTSQGRVDTQYF
DNA: TGTGCCAGCAGGACCTCCCAGGGTAGGGTAGATACGCAGTATTTT
D: NA
V: TRBV7-9
J: TRBJ2-3
size: NA

CDR3: CAISDGGDYGYTF
DNA: TGTGCCATCAGTGATGGGGGGGACTATGGCTACACCTTC
D: NA
V: TRBV10-3
J: TRBJ1-2
size: once

CDR3: CASNLREATYNEQFF
DNA: TGTGCCAGCAATCTGCGGGAGGCCACCTACAATGAGCAGTTCTTC
D: TRBD2
V: TRBV2
J: TRBJ2-1
size: NA

CDR3: CASSPRASGPYEQYF
DNA: TGCGCCAGCAGCCCCCGGGCTAGCGGGCCCTACGAGCAGTACTTC
D: TRBD2
V: TRBV5-1
J: TRBJ2-7
size: few

CDR3: CASSLELAVEQFF
DNA: TGTGCCAGCAGCTTAGAACTAGCGGTAGAGCAGTTCTTC
D: TRBD2
V: TRBV7-9
J: TRBJ2-1
size: NA

CDR3: CASSPSGGTVQFF
DNA: TGTGCCAGCAGCCCCTCTGGGGGGACTGTGCAGTTCTTC
D: NA
V: TRBV7-3
J: TRBJ2-1
size: once

CDR3: CASTEGGGSGEKLFF
DNA: TGCGCCAGCACCGAGGGTGGTGGGAGCGGCGAAAAACTGTTTTTT
D: NA
V: TRBV10-2
J: TRBJ1-4
size: NA

CDR3: CASSDRFEAFF
DNA: TGTGCCAGCAGTGACAGGTTTGAAGCTTTCTTT
D: NA
V: TRBV2
J: TRBJ1-1
size: NA

CDR3: CASSERLAGTGELFF
DNA: TGCGCCAGCAGTGAGAGACTAGCGGGCACCGGGGAGCTGTTTTTT
D: TRBD2
V: TRBV10-1
J: TRBJ2-2
size: NA

CDR3: CASRITLDSGETQYF
DNA: TGTGCCAGCAGAATTACCCTGGACAGTGGAGAGACCCAGTACTTC
D: NA
V: TRBV6-1
J: TRBJ2-5
size: NA

CDR3: CASSYGGVGYTF
DNA: TGTGCCAGCAGTTATGGGGGGGTAGGCTACACCTTC
D: NA
V: TRBV6-5
J: TRBJ1-2
size: NA

CDR3: CASRPPGLGAGGEQFF
DNA: TGTGCCAGCAGGCCTCCGGGACTAGGGGCGGGAGGTGAGCAGTTCTTC
D: TRBD2
V: TRBV7-9
J: TRBJ2-1
size: NA

CDR3: CASNGLAVNNEQFF
DNA: TGTGCCAGCAATGGACTAGCGGTTAACAATGAGCAGTTCTTC
D: TRBD2
V: TRBV2
J: TRBJ2-1
size: NA

CDR3: CASSKGTQASGSSRNEQYF
DNA: TGTGCCAGTAGTAAAGGTACGCAGGCTAGCGGGAGTTCGAGGAACGAGCAGTACTTC
D: TRBD2
V: TRBV19
J: TRBJ2-7
size: NA

CDR3: CASSLGFMGITGELFF
DNA: TGTGCCAGCAGCTTAGGGTTCATGGGCATTACCGGGGAGCTGTTTTTT
D: NA
V: TRBV11-2
J: TRBJ2-2
size: NA